Below are 20 T cell receptor beta chains sequenced from a single sample in a study of T cell repertoires in cytomegalovirus infection. TCRdb reprocessed the reads via MiXCR and lists one record per CDR3 protein. The table lists over 200,000 distinct CDR3 sequences, about an eighth of them singletons. Sequencing was carried out using PBMCs. Receptors were obtained from a human donor in good health (CMV status not recorded). Some clones in this sample may be carry-over from other donors' samples.

The genes are TRBV29-1 and TRBJ1-1, with TRBD1 matching over 7 bases. The germline V gene has CDR1 SQVTM and CDR2 ANQGSEA. The V segment lost 6 bases and the J segment 1 base; nucleotides outside the gene matches: 2. The CDR3 runs 12 residues. The DNA of the CDR3 is TGCAGCGTAGGGACAGCGAACACTGAAGCTTTCTTT. This translates into CSVGTANTEAFF.

This clonotype appeared once. The V call is TRBV2, the J call TRBJ2-1; 16 nucleotides match TRBD2. In germline, CDR1 is SNHLY, CDR2 FYNNEI. The junction had 8 bases not matched to a gene; V was cut back by 5 bases and J by 10 bases. The CDR3 length is 16 residues. CDR3 sequence reads: CASSSGGLAGGREQFF. The CDR3 coding sequence is TGTGCCAGCAGTTCTGGGGGACTAGCGGGGGGGCGCGAGCAGTTCTTC. Full variable domain (rest looked up from reference TRBV2 and TRBJ2-1): EPEVTQTPSHQVTQMGQEVILRCVPISNHLYFYWYRQILGQKVEFLVSFYNNEISEKSEIFDDQFSVERPDGSNFTLKIRSTKLEDSAMYFCASSSGGLAGGREQFFGPGTRLTVL.

This clonotype showed up many times. The V and J genes are TRBV7-2 and TRBJ2-5; 9 nucleotides match TRBD1. The length of the CDR3 is 15 residues. CDR1 is SGHTA and CDR2 is FQGNSA in the germline V gene. Trimming removed 6 bases from V and 1 base from J; junction bases left unmatched: 6. The CDR3 DNA is TGTGCCAGCAGTTCGGACAGGGGTGCCCAAGAGACCCAGTACTTC. Translating it yields CASSSDRGAQETQYF.

This clonotype was seen at least ten times. This chain uses TRBV7-8 with TRBJ1-2, with 7 positions matching TRBD1. This CDR3 has 16 amino acids. V lost 5 bases and J lost 2; bases outside the gene matches: 11. Looked up from germline, CDR1 is SGHVS and CDR2 is FQNEAQ. CDR3 nucleotides: TGTGCCAGCAGCCCGAGGTGGGACAGTAAGAACTATGGCTACACCTTC. It translates to CASSPRWDSKNYGYTF.

This clonotype was seen only once. This chain joins TRBV7-6 and TRBJ2-6, with TRBD1 matching over 8 bases. The germline V gene has CDR1 SGHVS and CDR2 FNYEAQ. V shed 5 bases, J shed 0 bases, and the junction held 6 bases outside the gene matches. This CDR3 is built from 17 residues. CDR3 nucleotide sequence: TGTGCCAGCAGCCGCGGACAGGGAACCTCTGGGGCCAACGTCCTGACTTTC. Its translation: CASSRGQGTSGANVLTF.

The table lists this clonotype with many counts. The V call is TRBV7-9, the J call TRBJ1-2; no clear D gene. CDR3 length: 14 residues. CDR1 and CDR2 (germline): SEHNR, FQNEAQ (reference sequence). V shed 1 base and J shed 3 bases, with 9 bases lying between them. CDR3 sequence: CASSLVRQHYGYTF. The CDR3 DNA reads TGTGCCAGCAGCTTAGTTCGGCAGCACTATGGCTACACCTTC.

This clonotype came up a few times. This rearrangement joins TRBV20-1 to TRBJ2-1, with 9 bases matching TRBD2. The CDR3 consists of 16 residues. With V trimmed by 0 bases and J by 0 bases, 3 bases remained unmatched. Per the germline V gene, CDR1 is DFQATT and CDR2 is SNEGSKA (reference sequence). The CDR3: CSARDPSGASYNEQFF. The CDR3 region has the DNA TGCAGTGCTAGAGACCCTAGCGGGGCCTCCTACAATGAGCAGTTCTTC.

This chain links TRBV4-2 with TRBJ2-2; D is undetermined. V gave up 0 bases and J gave up 6 bases, with 8 bases separating them. The CDR3 totals 14 residues. Germline V lookup: CDR1 LGHNA, CDR2 YNFKEQ. The CDR3 DNA reads TGTGCCAGCAGCCAAGATCCTTCCCCCGGGGAGCTGTTTTTT. Its translation is CASSQDPSPGELFF.

The chain employs TRBV6-6 and TRBJ1-1; 8 positions agree with TRBD1. CDR3 length equals 15 residues. CDR1 is MNHNY, CDR2 SVGAGI, per germline (reference sequence). The J segment lost 4 bases and the V segment lost 3 bases, leaving 7 bases of the junction unmatched. CDR3 in DNA: TGTGCCAGCAGTTATGGGCAGGGGGCGTCCACTGAAGCTTTCTTT. Encoded protein: CASSYGQGASTEAFF.

This clonotype came up a few times. One base away lies a much larger clone, so this may be a sequencing read error. The chain employs TRBV7-2 and TRBJ1-1; D is ambiguous. The V end was cut by 5 bases, the J end by 0 bases, with 13 bases between. The CDR3 runs to 15 residues. Germline V lookup: CDR1 SGHTA, CDR2 FQGNSA. CDR3 amino acids: CASSLGIGMNTEAFF. The CDR3 DNA follows: TGTGCCAGCAGCCTCGGGATAGGGATGAACACTGAAGCTTTCTTT.

In this sample, this clonotype turned up many times. V and J are TRBV7-2 and TRBJ2-7; 10 bases agree with TRBD2. The CDR3 loop spans 14 amino acids. Per the germline V gene, CDR1 is SGHTA and CDR2 is FQGNSA. J was trimmed by 3 bases and V by 3 bases; bases with no gene match: 2. CDR3 in amino acids: CASSFLAGVYEQYF. In nucleotides, the CDR3 is TGTGCCAGCAGCTTCCTAGCGGGAGTCTACGAGCAGTACTTC.

With regard to this clonotype: This may arise from a read error, as a much more abundant clone is one base away. The CDR3 carries no conserved terminal phenylalanine or tryptophan, so it likely arises from a read error. This chain links TRBV7-2 with TRBJ2-1; D possibly corresponds to TRBD2 (5 bases). The V and J ends lost 1 base and 12 bases respectively, with 7 bases between them. Germline V CDR1 and CDR2: SGHTA, FQGNSA. CDR3 size: 11 residues. This CDR3 reads CASSLGSGQFY. CDR3 DNA: TGTGCCAGCAGCTTAGGAAGCGGGCAGTTCTAC.

This clonotype was picked up a small number of times. This chain connects TRBV7-2 to TRBJ1-1; D perhaps matches TRBD1 (6 bases). Looked up from germline, CDR1 is SGHTA and CDR2 is FQGNSA. CDR3 length: 14 residues. With 3 bases removed from V and 3 bases from J, the gap between germline ends came to 11 bases. The CDR3, as DNA: TGTGCCAGCAGCTTCACAGGGTGGGACACTGAAGCTTTCTTT. Encoded protein: CASSFTGWDTEAFF.

This clonotype showed up just a few times. The gene calls are TRBV28 and TRBJ1-5; maybe TRBD1 (5 bases). Per germline, CDR1 MDHEN and CDR2 SYDVKM. V was cut by 3 bases and J by 0 bases, with 12 bases left in between. The CDR3 has 16 amino acids. The CDR3 DNA reads TGTGCCAGCAGTTTGGGCAGGGTGGTTAGCAATCAGCCCCAGCATTTT. Encoded protein: CASSLGRVVSNQPQHF.

The genes are TRBV6-1 and TRBJ2-6; tentatively, D is TRBD1 or TRBD2 (5 bases each). Germline assignment: CDR1 MNHNS and CDR2 SASEGT. The V end lost 5 bases, the J end lost 3 bases, and 17 bases lay between the germline ends. CDR3 length equals 17 residues. CDR3 region: CASSLGTAFGGANVLTF. The DNA of the CDR3 is TGTGCCAGCAGTTTGGGGACGGCCTTTGGTGGGGCCAACGTCCTGACTTTC.

This clonotype has only a few counts. The J gene is TRBJ1-5, the V gene TRBV14; 7 bases line up with TRBD1. Germline trimming cut 1 base from V and 1 base from J; bases unmatched to any gene: 7. The germline CDR1 and CDR2 sequences are SGHDN and FVKESK. The CDR3 runs to 17 residues. CDR3 coding DNA: TGTGCCAGCAGCCAAGGCACTCGACAGGGAAGCAATCAGCCCCAGCATTTT. It is translated as CASSQGTRQGSNQPQHF.

This clonotype was seen ten or more times. The chain recombines TRBV28 with TRBJ2-5, with D perhaps matching TRBD2 (5 bases). The ends were cut back, 5 bases at V and 1 base at J, with 11 bases in the middle. The CDR3 contains 14 residues. Germline V gene sequence: CDR1 MDHEN, CDR2 SYDVKM. The CDR3, as DNA: TGTGCCAGCAGTGGGAACGGGGTCCAAGAGACCCAGTACTTC. This gives the protein CASSGNGVQETQYF.

This clonotype was seen many times. The V gene is TRBV7-8, the J gene TRBJ2-7; 7 bases line up with TRBD1. With 5 bases clipped from V and 5 bases from J, the junction kept 3 bases outside the gene matches. Germline assignment: CDR1 SGHVS and CDR2 FQNEAQ. The CDR3 consists of 12 residues. The CDR3 is CASSLDRDEQYF. The CDR3 nucleotides are TGTGCCAGCAGCCTTGACAGGGACGAGCAGTACTTC.

This clonotype has more than one count but fewer than ten. The CDR3 loop reads CASASPGRVEQFF. CDR3 sequence (DNA): TGTGCCAGCGCCTCCCCAGGGAGGGTGGAGCAGTTCTTC. V and J are TRBV6-1 and TRBJ2-1; 7 nucleotides align to TRBD2. The CDR3 loop spans 13 amino acids. CDR1 is MNHNS and CDR2 is SASEGT in the germline V gene. V was clipped by 8 bases and J by 10 bases; unmatched bases: 11.

This clonotype has ten or more counts. Here the CDR3 reads CASSLEFWAGKEETQYF. The CDR3 DNA reads TGTGCCAGCAGCTTAGAGTTTTGGGCGGGGAAAGAAGAGACCCAGTACTTC. The gene calls are TRBV7-9 and TRBJ2-5, with a weak D call TRBD2 (6 bases). The CDR3 sequence is 17 residues long. In germline, CDR1 is SEHNR, CDR2 FQNEAQ (reference sequence). V lost 1 base and J lost 3, with 18 bases in between.